This T cell receptor (beta chain) was found in a study of post-analysis software for immune sequencing data. Unique molecular identifiers had been added to the TCR beta cDNA libraries. TCRdb reanalysed the PCR reads using MiXCR and keeps one entry per CDR3 protein. The sample carries 800,000 to 950,000 distinct CDR3 sequences, approximately 57% recorded once. Germline V CDR1 and CDR2: MNHEY, SVGAGI. The CDR3 is 14 residues long. A note on this clonotype: Its specificity is unknown. Sequence at one end of the junction differs from germline and may be a read error.

Broader study findings: Higher frequency in patients than in controls was seen for roughly five TRBV segments, with TRBV5-6, TRBV5-1 and TRBV20-1 among them. The study found significantly lower normalized Chao1 diversity in multiple sclerosis patients than in controls.

The clonotype originates from a girl between 10 and 17 years old with multiple sclerosis. The specimen sequenced was blood. The V and J genes are TRBV6-5 and TRBJ2-7; 11 positions agree with TRBD1. The CDR3 region is CANSKGQGVSEQYF. CDR3 bases: TGTGCCAACAGTAAGGGACAGGGGGTTTCCGAGCAGTACTTC.